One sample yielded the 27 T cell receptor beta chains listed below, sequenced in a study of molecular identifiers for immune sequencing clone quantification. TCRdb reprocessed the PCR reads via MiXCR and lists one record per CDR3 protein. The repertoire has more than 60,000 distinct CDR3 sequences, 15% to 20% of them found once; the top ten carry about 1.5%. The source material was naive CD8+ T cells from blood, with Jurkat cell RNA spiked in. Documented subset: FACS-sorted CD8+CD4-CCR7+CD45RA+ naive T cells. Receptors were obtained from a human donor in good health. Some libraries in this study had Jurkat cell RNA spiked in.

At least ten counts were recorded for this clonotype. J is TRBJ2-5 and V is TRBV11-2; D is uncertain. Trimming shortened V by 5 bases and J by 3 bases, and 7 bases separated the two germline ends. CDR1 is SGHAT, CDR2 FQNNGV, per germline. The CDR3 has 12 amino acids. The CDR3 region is CASSHTEETQYF. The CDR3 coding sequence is TGTGCCAGCAGCCACACCGAAGAGACCCAGTACTTC.

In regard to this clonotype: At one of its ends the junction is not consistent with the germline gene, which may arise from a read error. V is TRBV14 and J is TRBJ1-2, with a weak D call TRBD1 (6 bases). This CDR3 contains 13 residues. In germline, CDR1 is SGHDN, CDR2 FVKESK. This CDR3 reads CVSSPQGNYGYAF. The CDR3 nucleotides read TGTGTCAGCAGCCCTCAGGGGAACTATGGCTACGCCTTC.

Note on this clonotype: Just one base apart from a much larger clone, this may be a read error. CDR3 nucleotide sequence: TGTGCCAGTAGTATATTGACGACTTTTACCCAAGATACGCAGTATTTT. Encoded protein: CASSILTTFTQDTQYF. The V call is TRBV19, the J call TRBJ2-3; D remains unclear. Germline CDR1 and CDR2: LNHDA and SQIVND (reference sequence). The CDR3 contains 16 residues. Trimming removed 2 bases at V and 5 bases at J, with 17 bases between.

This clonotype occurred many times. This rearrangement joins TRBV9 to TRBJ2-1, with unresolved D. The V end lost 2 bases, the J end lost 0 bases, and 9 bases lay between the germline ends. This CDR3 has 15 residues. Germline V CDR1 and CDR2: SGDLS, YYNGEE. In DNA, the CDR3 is TGTGCCAGCAGCGTGGGCAGTAGCTCCTACAATGAGCAGTTCTTC. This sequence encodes CASSVGSSSYNEQFF.

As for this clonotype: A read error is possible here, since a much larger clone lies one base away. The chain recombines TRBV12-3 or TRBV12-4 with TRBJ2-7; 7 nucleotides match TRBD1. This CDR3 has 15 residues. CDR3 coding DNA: TGTGCCGGCAGTTTGTACCGGGACAGCTCCTACGAGCAGTACTTC. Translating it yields CAGSLYRDSSYEQYF.

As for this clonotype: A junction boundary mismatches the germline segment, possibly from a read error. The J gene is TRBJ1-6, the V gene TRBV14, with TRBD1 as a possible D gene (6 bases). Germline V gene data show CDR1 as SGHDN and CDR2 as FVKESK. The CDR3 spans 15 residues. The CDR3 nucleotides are TGTGCCAGCAGCCAAAAGGGACACGATAATTCACCCCTCTACTTT. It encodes CASSQKGHDNSPLYF.

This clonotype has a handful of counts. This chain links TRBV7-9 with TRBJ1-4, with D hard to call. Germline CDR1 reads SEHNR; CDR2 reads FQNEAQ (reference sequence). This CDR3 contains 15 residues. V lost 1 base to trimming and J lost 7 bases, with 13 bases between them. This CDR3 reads CASSLDNRPFEKLFF. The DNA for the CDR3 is TGTGCCAGCAGCTTAGACAACAGACCATTTGAAAAACTGTTTTTT.

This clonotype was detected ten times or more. CDR3: CASSLGSLAGLETQYF. DNA of the CDR3: TGTGCCAGCAGCTTAGGGTCTCTAGCGGGACTAGAGACCCAGTACTTC. The chain has TRBV7-2 and TRBJ2-5, with 9 positions matching TRBD2. The CDR3 is 16 residues long. The V gene's germline CDR1 is SGHTA and CDR2 FQGNSA. V dropped 1 base and J dropped 4; count of bases not matched to a gene: 7.

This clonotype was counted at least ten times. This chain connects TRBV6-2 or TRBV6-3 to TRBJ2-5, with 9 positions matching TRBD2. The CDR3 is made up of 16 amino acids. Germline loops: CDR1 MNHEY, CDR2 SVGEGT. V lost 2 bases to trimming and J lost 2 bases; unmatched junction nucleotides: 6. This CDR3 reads CASSYGAGGTQETQYF. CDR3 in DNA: TGTGCCAGCAGTTACGGGGCGGGAGGGACGCAAGAGACCCAGTACTTC.

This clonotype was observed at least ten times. The CDR3 DNA sequence: TGTGCCAGCAGGGGACTTCAGGGTTCAAGCACAGATACGCAGTATTTT. It codes for CASRGLQGSSTDTQYF. The chain recombines TRBV28 with TRBJ2-3, with TRBD2 as a possible D gene (6 bases). V was pared by 6 bases and J by 0 bases, with 16 bases between. The CDR3 is 16 residues long. The germline V gene has CDR1 MDHEN and CDR2 SYDVKM.

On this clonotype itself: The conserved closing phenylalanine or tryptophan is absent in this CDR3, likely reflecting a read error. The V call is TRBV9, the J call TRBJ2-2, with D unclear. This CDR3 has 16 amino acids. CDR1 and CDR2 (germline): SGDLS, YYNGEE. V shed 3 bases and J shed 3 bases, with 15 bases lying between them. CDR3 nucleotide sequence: TGTGCCAGCAGCGATGAAGTCGGAATATACACCGGGGAGCTGTTTTTA. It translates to CASSDEVGIYTGELFL.

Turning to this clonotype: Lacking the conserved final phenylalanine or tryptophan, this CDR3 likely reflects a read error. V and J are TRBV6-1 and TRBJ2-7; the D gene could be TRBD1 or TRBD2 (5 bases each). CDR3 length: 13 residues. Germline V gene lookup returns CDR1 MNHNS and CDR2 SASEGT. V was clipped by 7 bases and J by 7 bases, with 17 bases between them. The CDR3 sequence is CASTAPGPSEQYL. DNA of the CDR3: TGTGCCAGCACCGCACCGGGACCGTCGGAGCAGTACCTC.

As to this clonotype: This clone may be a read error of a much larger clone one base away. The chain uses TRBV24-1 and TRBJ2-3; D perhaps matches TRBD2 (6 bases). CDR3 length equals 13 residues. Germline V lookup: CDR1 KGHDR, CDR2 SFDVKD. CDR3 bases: TGTGCCACCAGGGGAACTAGCATAGATACGCAGTATTTT. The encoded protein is CATRGTSIDTQYF.

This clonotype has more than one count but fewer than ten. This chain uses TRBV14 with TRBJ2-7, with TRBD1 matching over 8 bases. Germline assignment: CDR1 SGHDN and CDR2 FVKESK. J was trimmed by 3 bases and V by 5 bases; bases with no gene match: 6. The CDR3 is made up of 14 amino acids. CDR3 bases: TGTGCCAGCAGCGTCGGACAGGGAGGCTACGAGCAGTACTTC. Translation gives CASSVGQGGYEQYF.

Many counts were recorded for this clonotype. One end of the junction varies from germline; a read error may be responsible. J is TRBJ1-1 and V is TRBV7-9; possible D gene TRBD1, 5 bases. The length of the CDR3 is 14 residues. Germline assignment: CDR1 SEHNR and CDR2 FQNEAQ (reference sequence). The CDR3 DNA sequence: TGTGCCCGCAGCTCGTTGGGGGACCCGGCTGAAGCTTTCTTT. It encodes CARSSLGDPAEAFF.

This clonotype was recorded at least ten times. CDR3 in DNA: TGTGCCAGCAGTACGGGGCCACTAGTGAACACTGAAGCTTTCTTT. Protein product: CASSTGPLVNTEAFF. The rearrangement joins TRBV6-6 to TRBJ1-1; a possible D gene is TRBD1 (5 bases). Germline V gives CDR1 MNHNY, CDR2 SVGAGI (reference sequence). The CDR3 consists of 15 residues. Trimming took 5 bases from V and 0 from J, leaving 13 bases between them.

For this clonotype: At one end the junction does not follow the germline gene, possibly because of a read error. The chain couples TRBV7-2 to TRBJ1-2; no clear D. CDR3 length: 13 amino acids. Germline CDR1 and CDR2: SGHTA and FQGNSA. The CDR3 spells CASSLGGNFGYTF. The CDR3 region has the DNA TGTGCCAGCAGCTTAGGGGGAAACTTTGGCTACACCTTC.

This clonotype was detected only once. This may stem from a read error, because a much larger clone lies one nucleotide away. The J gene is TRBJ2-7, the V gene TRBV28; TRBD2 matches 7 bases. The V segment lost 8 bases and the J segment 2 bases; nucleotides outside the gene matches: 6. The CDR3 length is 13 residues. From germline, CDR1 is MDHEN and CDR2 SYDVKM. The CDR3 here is CASGYGTTYEQYF. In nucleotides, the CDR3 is TGTGCCAGCGGTTACGGGACTACCTACGAGCAGTACTTC. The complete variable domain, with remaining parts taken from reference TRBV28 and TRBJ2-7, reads DVKVTQSSRYLVKRTGEKVFLECVQDMDHENMFWYRQDPGLGLRLIYFSYDVKMKEKGDIPEGYSVSREKKERFSLILESASTNQTSMYLCASGYGTTYEQYFGPGTRLTVT.

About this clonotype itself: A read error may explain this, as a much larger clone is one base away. The CDR3: CASVVVYEQYF. CDR3 nucleotide sequence: TGTGCCAGCGTGGTGGTTTACGAGCAGTACTTC. The V gene is TRBV7-9, the J gene TRBJ2-7; no clear D gene. Trimming removed 8 bases from V and 4 bases from J, with 9 bases in between. The CDR3 sequence is 11 residues long. CDR1 and CDR2 from the germline V gene are SEHNR and FQNEAQ (reference sequence). Full variable domain (missing parts from reference TRBV7-9 and TRBJ2-7): DTGVSQNPRHKITKRGQNVTFRCDPISEHNRLYWYRQTLGQGPEFLTYFQNEAQLEKSRLLSDRFSAERPKGSFSTLEIQRTEQGDSAMYLCASVVVYEQYFGPGTRLTVT.

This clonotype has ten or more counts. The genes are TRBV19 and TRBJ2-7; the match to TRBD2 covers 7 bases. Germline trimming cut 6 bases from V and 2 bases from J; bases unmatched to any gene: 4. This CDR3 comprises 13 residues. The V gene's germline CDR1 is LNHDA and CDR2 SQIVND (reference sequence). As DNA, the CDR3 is TGTGCCAGTAGGGGGACTATACCCTACGAGCAGTACTTC. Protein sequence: CASRGTIPYEQYF.

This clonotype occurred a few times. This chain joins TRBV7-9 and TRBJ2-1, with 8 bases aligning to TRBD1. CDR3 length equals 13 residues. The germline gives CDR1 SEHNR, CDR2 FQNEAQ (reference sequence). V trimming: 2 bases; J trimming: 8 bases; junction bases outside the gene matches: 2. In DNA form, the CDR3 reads TGTGCCAGCAGCTTACCACAGGGGGATGAGCAGTTCTTC. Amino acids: CASSLPQGDEQFF.

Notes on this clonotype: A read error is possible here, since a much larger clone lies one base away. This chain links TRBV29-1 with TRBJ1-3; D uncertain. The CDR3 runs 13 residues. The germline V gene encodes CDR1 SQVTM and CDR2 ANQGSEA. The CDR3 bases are TGCAGCGTAGCCACAGCTTCTGGAAGCACCATATATTTT. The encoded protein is CSVATASGSTIYF.

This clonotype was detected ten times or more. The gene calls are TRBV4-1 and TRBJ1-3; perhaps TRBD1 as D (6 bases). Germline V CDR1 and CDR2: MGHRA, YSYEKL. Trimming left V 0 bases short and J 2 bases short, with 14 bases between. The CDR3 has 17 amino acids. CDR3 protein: CASSQDGLGAPGNTIYF. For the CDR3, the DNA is TGCGCCAGCAGCCAAGATGGTCTGGGGGCGCCTGGAAACACCATATATTTT.

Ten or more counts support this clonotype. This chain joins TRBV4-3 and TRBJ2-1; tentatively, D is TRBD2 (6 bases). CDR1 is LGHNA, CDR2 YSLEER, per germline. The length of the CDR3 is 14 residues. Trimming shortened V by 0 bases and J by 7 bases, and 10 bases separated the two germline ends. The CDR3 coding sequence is TGCGCCAGCAGCCAAGAGGGGCTAGCGAATGAGCAGTTCTTC. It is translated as CASSQEGLANEQFF.

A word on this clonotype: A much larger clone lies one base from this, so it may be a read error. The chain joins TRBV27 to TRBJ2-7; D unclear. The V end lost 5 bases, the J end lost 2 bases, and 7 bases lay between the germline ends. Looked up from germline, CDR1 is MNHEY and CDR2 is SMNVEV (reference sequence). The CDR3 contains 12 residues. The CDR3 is CASSPPPYEQYF. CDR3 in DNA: TGTGCCAGCAGTCCGCCCCCCTACGAGCAGTACTTC.

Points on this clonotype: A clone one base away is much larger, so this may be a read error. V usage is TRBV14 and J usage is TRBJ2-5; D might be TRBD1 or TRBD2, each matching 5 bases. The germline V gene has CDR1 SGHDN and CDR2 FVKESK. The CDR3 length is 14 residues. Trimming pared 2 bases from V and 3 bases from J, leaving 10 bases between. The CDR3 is CASSQLGAEETQYF. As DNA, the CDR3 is TGTGCCAGCAGCCAACTCGGGGCAGAAGAGACCCAGTACTTC.

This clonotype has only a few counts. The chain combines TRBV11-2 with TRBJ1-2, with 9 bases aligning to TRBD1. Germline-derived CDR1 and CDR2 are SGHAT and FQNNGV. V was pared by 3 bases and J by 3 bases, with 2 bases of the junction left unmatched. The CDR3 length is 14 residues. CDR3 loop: CASSFGTGHYGYTF. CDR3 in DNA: TGTGCCAGCAGCTTCGGGACAGGGCACTATGGCTACACCTTC.